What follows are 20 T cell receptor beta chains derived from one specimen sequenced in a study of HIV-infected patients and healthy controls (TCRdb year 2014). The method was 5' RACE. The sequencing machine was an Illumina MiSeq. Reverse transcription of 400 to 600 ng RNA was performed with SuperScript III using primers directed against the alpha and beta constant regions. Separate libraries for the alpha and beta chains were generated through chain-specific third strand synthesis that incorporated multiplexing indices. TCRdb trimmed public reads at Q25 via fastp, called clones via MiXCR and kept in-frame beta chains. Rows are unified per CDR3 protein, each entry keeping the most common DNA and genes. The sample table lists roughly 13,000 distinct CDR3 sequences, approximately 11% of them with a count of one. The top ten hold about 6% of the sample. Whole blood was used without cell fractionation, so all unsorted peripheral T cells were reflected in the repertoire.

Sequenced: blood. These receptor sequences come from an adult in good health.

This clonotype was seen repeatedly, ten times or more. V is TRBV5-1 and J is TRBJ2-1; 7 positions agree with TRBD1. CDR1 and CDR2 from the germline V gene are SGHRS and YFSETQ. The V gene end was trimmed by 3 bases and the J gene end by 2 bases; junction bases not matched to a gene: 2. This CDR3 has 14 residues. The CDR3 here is CASSSGQTYNEQFF. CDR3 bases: TGCGCCAGCAGCTCGGGACAGACCTACAATGAGCAGTTCTTC. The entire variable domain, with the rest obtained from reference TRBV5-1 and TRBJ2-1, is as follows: KAGVTQTPRYLIKTRGQQVTLSCSPISGHRSVSWYQQTPGQGLQFLFEYFSETQRNKGNFPGRFSGRQFSNSRSEMNVSTLELGDSALYLCASSSGQTYNEQFFGPGTRLTVL.

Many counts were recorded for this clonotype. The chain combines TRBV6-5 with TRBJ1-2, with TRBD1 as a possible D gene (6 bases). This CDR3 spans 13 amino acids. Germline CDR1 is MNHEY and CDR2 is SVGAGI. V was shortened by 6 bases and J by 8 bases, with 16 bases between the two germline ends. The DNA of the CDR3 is TGTGCCAGCAGGACAGGCCACCGTTTGGGCTACACCTTC. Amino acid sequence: CASRTGHRLGYTF.

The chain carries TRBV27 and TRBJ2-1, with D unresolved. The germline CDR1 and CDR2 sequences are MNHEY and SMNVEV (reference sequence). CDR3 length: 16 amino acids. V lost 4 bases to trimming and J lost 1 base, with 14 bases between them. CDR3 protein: CASSSRRPESYNEQFF. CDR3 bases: TGTGCCAGCAGTTCCCGACGGCCCGAATCCTACAATGAGCAGTTCTTC.

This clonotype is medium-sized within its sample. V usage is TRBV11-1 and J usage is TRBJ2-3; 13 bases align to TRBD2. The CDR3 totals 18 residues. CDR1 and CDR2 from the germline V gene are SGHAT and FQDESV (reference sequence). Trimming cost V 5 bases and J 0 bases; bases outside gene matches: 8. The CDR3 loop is CASSIHPGLAGSTDTQYF. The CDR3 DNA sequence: TGTGCCAGCAGCATACACCCGGGACTAGCGGGAAGCACAGATACGCAGTATTTT.

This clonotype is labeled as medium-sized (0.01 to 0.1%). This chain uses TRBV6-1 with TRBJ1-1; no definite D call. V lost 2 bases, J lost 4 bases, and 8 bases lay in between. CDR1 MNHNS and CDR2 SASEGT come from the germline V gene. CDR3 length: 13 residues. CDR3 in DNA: TGTGCCAGCAGTGAATTATTTGGCACTGAAGCTTTCTTT. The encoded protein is CASSELFGTEAFF.

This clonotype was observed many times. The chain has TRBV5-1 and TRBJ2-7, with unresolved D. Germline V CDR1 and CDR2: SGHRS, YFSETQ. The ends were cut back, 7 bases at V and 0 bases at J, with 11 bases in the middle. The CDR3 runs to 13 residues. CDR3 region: CASAKAFSYEQYF. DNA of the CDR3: TGCGCCAGCGCCAAAGCGTTCTCCTACGAGCAGTACTTC.

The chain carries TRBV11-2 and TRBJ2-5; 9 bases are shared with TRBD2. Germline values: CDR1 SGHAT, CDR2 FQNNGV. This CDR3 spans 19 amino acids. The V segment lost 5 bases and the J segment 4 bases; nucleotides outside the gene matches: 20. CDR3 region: CASSLGQGWLAGSGETQYF. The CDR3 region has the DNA TGTGCCAGCAGCCTCGGCCAGGGTTGGCTAGCGGGATCGGGAGAGACCCAGTACTTC.

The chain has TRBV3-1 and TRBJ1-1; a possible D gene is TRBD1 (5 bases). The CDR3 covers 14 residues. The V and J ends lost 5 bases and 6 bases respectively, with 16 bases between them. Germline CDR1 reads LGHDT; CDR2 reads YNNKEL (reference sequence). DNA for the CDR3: TGTGCCAGCAGCGACGTAGGGCAGGGCGCTGAAGCTTTCTTT. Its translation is CASSDVGQGAEAFF.

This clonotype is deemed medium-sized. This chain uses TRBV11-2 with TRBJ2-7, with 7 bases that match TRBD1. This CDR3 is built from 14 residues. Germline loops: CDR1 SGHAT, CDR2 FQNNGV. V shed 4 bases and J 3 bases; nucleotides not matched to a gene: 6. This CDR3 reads CASSSGTAIYEQYF. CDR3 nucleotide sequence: TGTGCCAGCAGCTCAGGGACAGCCATCTACGAGCAGTACTTC.

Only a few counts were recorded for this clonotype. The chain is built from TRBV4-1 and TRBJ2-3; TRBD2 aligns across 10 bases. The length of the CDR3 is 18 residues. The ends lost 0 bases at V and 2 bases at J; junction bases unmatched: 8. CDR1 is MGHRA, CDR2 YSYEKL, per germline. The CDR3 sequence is CASSQDEREGLSTDTQYF. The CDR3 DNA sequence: TGCGCCAGCAGCCAAGATGAGCGGGAGGGCCTATCCACAGATACGCAGTATTTT.

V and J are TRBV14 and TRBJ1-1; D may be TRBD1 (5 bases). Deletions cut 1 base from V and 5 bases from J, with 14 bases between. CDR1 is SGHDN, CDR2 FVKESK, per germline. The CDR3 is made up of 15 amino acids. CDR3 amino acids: CASSQGLRGRTEAFF. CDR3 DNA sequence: TGTGCCAGCAGCCAAGGTTTAAGGGGACGGACTGAAGCTTTCTTT.

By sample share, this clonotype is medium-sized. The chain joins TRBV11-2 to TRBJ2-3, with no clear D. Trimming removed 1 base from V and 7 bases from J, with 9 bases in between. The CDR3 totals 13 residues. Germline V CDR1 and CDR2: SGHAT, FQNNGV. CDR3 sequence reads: CASSLGGGYTQYF. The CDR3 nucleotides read TGTGCCAGCAGCTTAGGCGGTGGATATACGCAGTATTTT.

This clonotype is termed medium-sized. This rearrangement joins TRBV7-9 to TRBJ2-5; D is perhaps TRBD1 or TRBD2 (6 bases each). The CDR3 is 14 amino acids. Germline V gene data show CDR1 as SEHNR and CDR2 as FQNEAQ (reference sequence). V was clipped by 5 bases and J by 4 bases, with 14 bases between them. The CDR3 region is CASSPGGGRETQYF. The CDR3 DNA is TGTGCCAGCAGCCCAGGAGGGGGAAGAGAGACCCAGTACTTC.

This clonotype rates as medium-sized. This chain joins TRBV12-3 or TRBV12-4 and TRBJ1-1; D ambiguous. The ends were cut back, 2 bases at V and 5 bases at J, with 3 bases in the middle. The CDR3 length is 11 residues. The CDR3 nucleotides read TGTGCCAGCAGTTTACAGACTGAAGCTTTCTTT. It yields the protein CASSLQTEAFF.

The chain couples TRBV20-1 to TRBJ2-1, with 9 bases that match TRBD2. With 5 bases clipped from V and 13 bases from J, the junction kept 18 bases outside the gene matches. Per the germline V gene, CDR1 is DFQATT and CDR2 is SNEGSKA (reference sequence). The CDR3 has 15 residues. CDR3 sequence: CSAGLGGSSGMRQFF. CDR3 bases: TGCAGTGCTGGGCTCGGGGGTTCTAGCGGGATGCGTCAGTTCTTC.

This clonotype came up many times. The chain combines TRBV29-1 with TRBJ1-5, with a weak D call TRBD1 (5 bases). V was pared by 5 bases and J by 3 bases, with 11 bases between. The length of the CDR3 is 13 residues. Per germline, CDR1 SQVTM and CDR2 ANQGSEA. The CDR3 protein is CSVRGDLNQPQHF. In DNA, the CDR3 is TGCAGCGTTCGAGGGGATCTCAATCAGCCCCAGCATTTT.

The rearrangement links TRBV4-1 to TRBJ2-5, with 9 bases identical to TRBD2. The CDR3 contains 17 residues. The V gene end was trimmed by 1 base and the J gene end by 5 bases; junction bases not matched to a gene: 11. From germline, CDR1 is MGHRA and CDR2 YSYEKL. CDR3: CASSQVLTAGGGETQYF. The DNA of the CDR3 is TGCGCCAGCAGCCAAGTCTTGACAGCGGGAGGCGGGGAGACCCAGTACTTC.

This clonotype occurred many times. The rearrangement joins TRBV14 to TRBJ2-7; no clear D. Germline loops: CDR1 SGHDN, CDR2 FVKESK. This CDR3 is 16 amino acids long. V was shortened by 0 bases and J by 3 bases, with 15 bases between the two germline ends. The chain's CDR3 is CASSQDVWGSDYEQYF. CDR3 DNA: TGTGCCAGCAGCCAAGACGTTTGGGGTAGTGACTACGAGCAGTACTTC.

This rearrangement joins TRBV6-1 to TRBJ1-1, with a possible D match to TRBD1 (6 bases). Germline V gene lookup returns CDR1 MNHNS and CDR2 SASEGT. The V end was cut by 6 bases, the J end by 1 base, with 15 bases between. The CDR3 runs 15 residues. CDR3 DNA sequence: TGTGCCAGCAGGCCGGATGGGGGCTCGAACACTGAAGCTTTCTTT. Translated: CASRPDGGSNTEAFF.

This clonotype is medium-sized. As DNA, the CDR3 is TGTGCCAGCAGCCAAAGGTCAGGCCTGAACACTGAAGCTTTCTTT. It encodes CASSQRSGLNTEAFF. V gene TRBV7-2 combines with J gene TRBJ1-1; D unclear. V lost 5 bases to trimming and J lost 0 bases, with 13 bases between them. Germline assignment: CDR1 SGHTA and CDR2 FQGNSA. The CDR3 length is 15 residues.